The present entry profiles one TCR beta chain with its context. Genes and germline are mouse. The read stops 1 residue short of the end of the CDR3; the missing end is completed from the germline J gene. Data came from immunoSEQ multiplex PCR; TCRdb stores just in-frame clones and leaves some out. The table shows a few thousand clones, with approximately 64% occurring only once. The data belong to a study of tissue T cells after allogeneic stem cell transplantation. The germline V gene has CDR1 GFQATS and CDR2 STVNSAI. The J segment lost 0 bases and the V segment lost 3 bases, leaving 1 base of the junction unmatched. This CDR3 has 13 amino acids.

The sequenced sample consisted of gut tissue. This receptor was identified in a female BALB/c mouse in good health. MHC haplotype of the strain: H2-d. V gene TRBV20 combines with J gene TRBJ1-2, with 7 bases lining up with TRBD1. CDR3 residues: CGARTGANSDYTF. The sequenced part of the CDR3 DNA is TGTGGTGCTAGAACAGGGGCAAACTCCGACTACACC.